This section outlines one T cell receptor beta chain sequence together with its context. Its antigen is still unknown. The sample originates from a study of T and B cells in COVID-19 patients. TRB was amplified from around 250-500 ng of blood genomic DNA. Broader study findings: Symptomatic-phase blood samples from mildly ill patients and early samples from severe cases were scarce. Patients with COVID-19 reportedly showed strongly skewed T cell receptor beta variable and joining gene usage.

TRB rearrangements were amplified by multiplex PCR with BIOMED2 TRB-A/B primers. TCRdb used MiXCR to reprocess the multiplex PCR reads, holding one entry per CDR3 protein. The sample includes under 20,000 distinct CDR3 sequences, around a quarter seen only once; the top ten take around 3.3%. Sequencing input: blood. The origin of this receptor is a human donor who had recovered from COVID-19.

CDR3 sequence (DNA): TGTGCCAGCACGGGCCTCTTCGGAGAGCAGTACTTC. This gives the protein CASTGLFGEQYF. The chain uses TRBV25-1 and TRBJ2-7; D remains unclear. Germline CDR1 is MGHDK and CDR2 is SYGVNS. Trimming removed 7 bases from V and 7 bases from J, with 14 bases in between. This CDR3 spans 12 amino acids.